Given below is one TCR beta chain in context. The antigen is undetermined. These data come from a study of identical twins. Study-wide results and limits: Models underestimated how often monozygotic twins shared out-of-frame TCR alpha. The study found weaker excess twin sharing in beta out-of-frame sequences. Memory repertoires showed no such pattern, whereas abundant cord blood beta clonotypes carried fewer insertions.

A universal primer site arose from template switching, and cDNA bore unique molecular identifiers. Each CDR3 protein is one row after TCRdb ran MiXCR on the 5' RACE reads. Among 140,000 to 150,000 distinct CDR3 sequences, 3% to 4.5% were seen once, and the ten largest hold 8% to 8.5%. Per germline, CDR1 SNHLY and CDR2 FYNNEI. V lost 6 bases to trimming and J lost 4 bases, with 28 bases between them. The CDR3 loop spans 19 amino acids. The chain combines TRBV2 with TRBJ2-4; D is possibly TRBD1 or TRBD2 (6 bases each). The sequenced sample was memory T cells sorted from blood. The receptor's source is a man aged 18 to 30 in good health. The CDR3 DNA sequence: TGTGCCAGCAGCGCCGTTGATCGGCTCCGGGGGACACCAAAAAACATTCAGTACTTC. Translating gives CASSAVDRLRGTPKNIQYF.